These 2 T cell receptor beta chains were all obtained from the same sample, sequenced in a study of blood T cell repertoires in COVID-19. Sequenced by immunoSEQ multiplex PCR; TCRdb stores in-frame clones only, minus some. The sample records fewer than 80,000 clones, around four fifths being singletons. Sequencing used peripheral blood. These receptors were collected from a man aged 60-69 years with acute or convalescent COVID-19.

The rearrangement uses TRBV6-5 and TRBJ1-2; TRBD1 aligns across 7 bases. Germline values: CDR1 MNHEY, CDR2 SVGAGI. After removal of 7 bases from V and 5 bases from J, the junction contained 13 bases not matched to a gene. This CDR3 region has 15 residues. The CDR3: CASTGAGGPFYGYTF. As DNA, the CDR3 is TGTGCCAGCACGGGTGCAGGGGGTCCCTTTTATGGCTACACCTTC.

The V gene is TRBV6-6, the J gene TRBJ2-3, with D unclear. This CDR3 has 11 residues. Trimming took 6 bases from V and 10 from J, leaving 11 bases between them. Germline CDR1 reads MNHNY; CDR2 reads SVGAGI (reference sequence). CDR3 DNA sequence: TGTGCCAGCAGCATACAGTACTCGCAGTATTTT. Translated, it gives CASSIQYSQYF.